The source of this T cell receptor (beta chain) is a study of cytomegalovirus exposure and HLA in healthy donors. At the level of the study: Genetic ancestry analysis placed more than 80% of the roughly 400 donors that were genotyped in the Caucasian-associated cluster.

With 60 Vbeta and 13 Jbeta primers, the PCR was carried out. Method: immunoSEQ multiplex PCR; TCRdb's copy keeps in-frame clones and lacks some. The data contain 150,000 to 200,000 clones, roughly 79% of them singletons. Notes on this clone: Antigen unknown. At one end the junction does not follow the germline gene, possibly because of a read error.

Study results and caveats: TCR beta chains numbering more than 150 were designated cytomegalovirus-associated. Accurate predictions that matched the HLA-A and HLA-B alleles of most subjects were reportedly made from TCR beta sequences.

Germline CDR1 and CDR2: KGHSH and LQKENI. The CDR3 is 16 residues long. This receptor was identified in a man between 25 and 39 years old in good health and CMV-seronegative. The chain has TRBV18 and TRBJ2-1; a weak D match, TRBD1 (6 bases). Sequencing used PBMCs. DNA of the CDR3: TGTGCCAGCTCATCACCAGGACAGACGGGCTACAATGAGCAGTTCTTC. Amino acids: CASSSPGQTGYNEQFF.